This TCR beta chain was documented in a study of technical replicates of blood from a few donors. Assay used: immunoSEQ multiplex PCR; TCRdb lists only in-frame clones, some missing. The table has some 66,000 clones, roughly 98% seen once; the top ten hold around 0.16%. The CDR3 is 12 residues long. Germline CDR1 is SGHRS and CDR2 is YFSETQ. Deletions cut 2 bases from V and 1 base from J, with 2 bases between. This clonotype was sampled from a human donor in good health. Sequencing used T cells isolated from PBMCs. This chain connects TRBV5-1 to TRBJ2-3, with no clear D. This CDR3 reads CASSFGTDTQYF. In nucleotides, the CDR3 is TGCGCCAGCAGCTTCGGCACAGATACGCAGTATTTT.